What follows are 25 T cell receptor beta chains derived from one specimen sequenced in a study of T cell responses to AZD1222 COVID-19 vaccine. Clones were sequenced by immunoSEQ multiplex PCR, and TCRdb holds only the in-frame ones, with some missing. The sample lists 90,000 to 150,000 clones, roughly 91% occurring once. The sample consisted of peripheral blood, taken 28 days after the second AZD1222 dose. Receptors were obtained from an adult who received the AZD1222 COVID-19 vaccine.

This rearrangement joins TRBV4-2 to TRBJ2-7, with TRBD2 matching over 8 bases. The CDR3 is 15 residues long. Trimming took 3 bases from V and 0 from J; bases not matched to a gene: 4. Germline CDR1 reads LGHNA; CDR2 reads YNFKEQ. CDR3 sequence reads: CASSQPGLDSYEQYF. Written as DNA, the CDR3 is TGTGCCAGCAGCCAGCCGGGACTAGACTCCTACGAGCAGTACTTC.

V usage is TRBV6-5 and J usage is TRBJ2-1; no firm D call. V dropped 5 bases and J dropped 7 bases, with 9 bases sitting between them. Per germline, CDR1 MNHEY and CDR2 SVGAGI. The CDR3 contains 12 residues. CDR3 DNA sequence: TGTGCCAGCAGTCCCACCAAGAATGAGCAGTTCTTC. Translating it yields CASSPTKNEQFF.

This sequence joins TRBV4-3 and TRBJ1-1; D unresolved. Germline CDR1 LGHNA, CDR2 YSLEER. This CDR3 spans 15 amino acids. Trimming stripped 1 base from V and 1 base from J, with 10 bases between. In DNA, the CDR3 is TGCGCCAGCAGCCAAGGTAAGGGAGCGAACACTGAAGCTTTCTTT. Amino acids: CASSQGKGANTEAFF.

The V call is TRBV28, the J call TRBJ1-5; 7 nucleotides line up with TRBD1. Germline CDR1 and CDR2: MDHEN and SYDVKM. This CDR3 region has 15 residues. V lost 6 bases to trimming and J lost 7 bases; unmatched junction nucleotides: 12. The DNA of the CDR3 is TGTGCCAGCAGGAAATGGGGACAGCTCGAGCAGCCCCAGCATTTT. It specifies CASRKWGQLEQPQHF. The full variable domain, in which reference TRBV28 and TRBJ1-5 provide the parts outside the CDR3, is DVKVTQSSRYLVKRTGEKVFLECVQDMDHENMFWYRQDPGLGLRLIYFSYDVKMKEKGDIPEGYSVSREKKERFSLILESASTNQTSMYLCASRKWGQLEQPQHFGDGTRLSIL.

The chain uses TRBV7-2 and TRBJ2-7; D perhaps matches TRBD1 (5 bases). Germline loops: CDR1 SGHTA, CDR2 FQGNSA. This CDR3 spans 11 amino acids. V dropped 8 bases and J dropped 5 bases, with 10 bases sitting between them. CDR3 region: CASGQGHEQYF. Here the CDR3 DNA reads TGTGCCAGCGGCCAGGGTCACGAGCAGTACTTC. Full variable domain (rest looked up from reference TRBV7-2 and TRBJ2-7): GAGVSQSPSNKVTEKGKDVELRCDPISGHTALYWYRQSLGQGLEFLIYFQGNSAPDKSGLPSDRFSAERTGGSVSTLTIQRTQQEDSAVYLCASGQGHEQYFGPGTRLTVT.

The CDR3 reads CAIRGTGFEQYF. The CDR3 nucleotides are TGTGCCATCAGGGGGACAGGGTTCGAGCAGTACTTC. The chain is built from TRBV10-3 and TRBJ2-7; 9 bases map to TRBD1. CDR3 length equals 12 residues. The germline gives CDR1 ENHRY, CDR2 SYGVKD. Trimming removed 6 bases from V and 6 bases from J; junction bases left unmatched: 3.

The count of this clone is one. The CDR3 bases are TGTGCCAGCAGCGTCGGGGGCGTGAACACTGAAGCTTTCTTT. This translates into CASSVGGVNTEAFF. The chain is built from TRBV9 and TRBJ1-1; D is possibly TRBD1 (6 bases). The V and J ends lost 2 bases and 0 bases respectively, with 8 bases between them. This CDR3 contains 14 residues. Germline V gene sequence: CDR1 SGDLS, CDR2 YYNGEE.

This clone was found a few times. The rearrangement uses TRBV2 and TRBJ1-3; 7 bases align to TRBD1. The CDR3 totals 15 residues. CDR1 and CDR2 (germline): SNHLY, FYNNEI. The junction had 10 bases not matched to a gene; V was cut back by 7 bases and J by 4 bases. The CDR3 DNA follows: TGTGCCAGCACCAGACGGACAGGTGGAGGAAACACCATATATTTT. Its protein product is CASTRRTGGGNTIYF.

The chain has TRBV14 and TRBJ1-1; a possible D gene is TRBD1 (6 bases). This CDR3 is built from 17 residues. Germline CDR1 and CDR2: SGHDN and FVKESK. V was cut by 1 base and J by 3 bases, with 18 bases left in between. The CDR3 DNA reads TGTGCCAGCAGCCAAGTCAGGGGCAGACTTATGGACACTGAAGCTTTCTTT. It encodes CASSQVRGRLMDTEAFF.

This clone was detected only once. The chain links TRBV6-2 or TRBV6-3 to TRBJ1-1; the match to TRBD1 covers 8 bases. Per germline, CDR1 MNHEY and CDR2 SVGEGT. With 2 bases clipped from V and 1 base from J, the junction kept 3 bases outside the gene matches. This CDR3 is 15 amino acids long. CDR3 sequence: CASSYDRGKNTEAFF. In DNA, the CDR3 is TGTGCCAGCAGTTACGACAGGGGAAAGAACACTGAAGCTTTCTTT.

The chain employs TRBV21-1 and TRBJ2-1; the tabulated D call, TRBD1, remains unverified against the DNA. TRBV21-1 is a known pseudogene. This CDR3 comprises 17 residues. The CDR3 sequence: CASSKDRVKSTYNEQFF. In nucleotides, the CDR3 is TGTGCCAGCAGCAAGGACAGGGTGAAATCAACCTACAATGAGCAGTTCTTC.

This chain connects TRBV7-3 to TRBJ2-1, with D possibly being TRBD2 (6 bases). The length of the CDR3 is 13 residues. V lost 4 bases, J lost 6 bases, and 10 bases lay in between. The germline V gene encodes CDR1 SGHTA and CDR2 FQGTGA. Written as DNA, the CDR3 is TGTGCCAGCAGCTGGGCGACTAGCAATGAGCAGTTCTTC. Its protein product is CASSWATSNEQFF.

This chain uses TRBV5-6 with TRBJ1-5, with TRBD1 as a possible D gene (5 bases). V was shortened by 2 bases and J by 4 bases, with 10 bases between the two germline ends. This CDR3 has 14 amino acids. Germline CDR1 reads SGHDT; CDR2 reads YYEEEE. CDR3 in amino acids: CASSLKTANQPQHF. DNA for the CDR3: TGTGCCAGCAGCTTAAAGACAGCGAATCAGCCCCAGCATTTT.

This clone was recorded many times. This chain connects TRBV28 to TRBJ2-1; D perhaps matches TRBD2 (5 bases). Germline V lookup: CDR1 MDHEN, CDR2 SYDVKM. Trimming shortened V by 7 bases and J by 10 bases, and 14 bases separated the two germline ends. CDR3 size: 12 residues. This CDR3 reads CASTLARTEQFF. The CDR3 bases are TGTGCCAGCACCCTAGCCCGGACCGAGCAGTTCTTC. The full variable domain, its missing parts supplied by reference TRBV28 and TRBJ2-1, is DVKVTQSSRYLVKRTGEKVFLECVQDMDHENMFWYRQDPGLGLRLIYFSYDVKMKEKGDIPEGYSVSREKKERFSLILESASTNQTSMYLCASTLARTEQFFGPGTRLTVL.

The chain links TRBV28 to TRBJ1-4, with D possibly matching TRBD1 (5 bases). The V and J ends lost 5 bases and 3 bases respectively, with 13 bases between them. The CDR3 sequence is 15 residues long. CDR1 is MDHEN and CDR2 is SYDVKM in the germline V gene. This chain's CDR3 is CASSRRGAANEKLFF. The DNA for the CDR3 is TGTGCCAGCAGTCGTAGAGGGGCGGCTAATGAAAAACTGTTTTTT. The whole variable domain, filled in from reference TRBV28 and TRBJ1-4, reads DVKVTQSSRYLVKRTGEKVFLECVQDMDHENMFWYRQDPGLGLRLIYFSYDVKMKEKGDIPEGYSVSREKKERFSLILESASTNQTSMYLCASSRRGAANEKLFFGSGTQLSVL.

The V gene is TRBV5-1, the J gene TRBJ2-3; 7 nucleotides align to TRBD1. The V and J ends lost 4 bases and 3 bases, in that order; junction bases with no gene match: 8. The germline V gene has CDR1 SGHRS and CDR2 YFSETQ. The CDR3 extends over 15 amino acids. The CDR3 region has the DNA TGCGCCAGCAGCGAAAGACAGGGTGAGACAGATACGCAGTATTTT. Its translation: CASSERQGETDTQYF. The whole variable domain, remainder taken from reference TRBV5-1 and TRBJ2-3, is KAGVTQTPRYLIKTRGQQVTLSCSPISGHRSVSWYQQTPGQGLQFLFEYFSETQRNKGNFPGRFSGRQFSNSRSEMNVSTLELGDSALYLCASSERQGETDTQYFGPGTRLTVL.

The chain recombines TRBV28 with TRBJ1-2; TRBD1 matches at 10 bases. The trim removed 6 bases at V and 2 bases at J, leaving 6 bases unmatched. Germline CDR1 and CDR2: MDHEN and SYDVKM. The CDR3 spans 15 residues. CDR3 region: CASRKTGQGNYGYTF. The CDR3, as DNA: TGTGCCAGCAGGAAGACGGGACAGGGGAACTATGGCTACACCTTC.

CDR3 sequence (DNA): TGTGCCAGCAGCAATCCGACAGGGCGCTCTGGGGCCAACGTCCTGACTTTC. It translates to CASSNPTGRSGANVLTF. This chain uses TRBV11-2 with TRBJ2-6, with TRBD1 identical over 7 bases. CDR1 is SGHAT, CDR2 FQNNGV, per germline. This CDR3 contains 17 residues. V trimming: 5 bases; J trimming: 0 bases; junction bases outside the gene matches: 7. Drawing the rest from reference TRBV11-2 and TRBJ2-6, the complete variable domain is EAGVAQSPRYKIIEKRQSVAFWCNPISGHATLYWYQQILGQGPKLLIQFQNNGVVDDSQLPKDRFSAERLKGVDSTLKIQPAKLEDSAVYLCASSNPTGRSGANVLTFGAGSRLTVL.

V gene TRBV27 combines with J gene TRBJ1-5; a possible D gene is TRBD1 (5 bases). Trimming left V 6 bases short and J 4 bases short, with 10 bases between. Per the germline V gene, CDR1 is MNHEY and CDR2 is SMNVEV (reference sequence). The CDR3 is made up of 13 amino acids. The CDR3 sequence: CASRGHQNQPQHF. The CDR3 DNA sequence: TGTGCCAGCAGAGGACACCAGAATCAGCCCCAGCATTTT.

The CDR3 protein is CASSPKSTANTEAFF. The CDR3, as DNA: TGTGCCAGCTCACCCAAGAGCACAGCGAACACTGAAGCTTTCTTT. The V and J genes are TRBV3-1 (or the pseudogene TRBV3-2) and TRBJ1-1; D is ambiguous. The CDR3 spans 15 residues. The V gene lost 8 bases and the J gene lost 1 base, with 17 bases spanning the gap. CDR1 is LGHDT, CDR2 YNNKEL, per germline (reference sequence).

The rearrangement joins TRBV23-1 to TRBJ1-1, with D maybe TRBD1 (6 bases). TRBV23-1 is designated an ORF whose function remains uncertain. V was shortened by 9 bases and J by 6 bases, with 20 bases between the two germline ends. This CDR3 spans 14 amino acids. CDR3 amino acids: CARDNQGLYPEAFF. CDR3 in DNA: TGCGCCAGAGACAATCAGGGGTTATACCCTGAAGCTTTCTTT.

V gene TRBV28 combines with J gene TRBJ1-4; 7 nucleotides line up with TRBD1. This CDR3 region has 12 residues. J gave up 7 bases and V 5 bases, and 1 base lay outside the gene matches. The germline V gene has CDR1 MDHEN and CDR2 SYDVKM. CDR3 sequence reads: CASSQGVEKLFF. The DNA for the CDR3 is TGTGCCAGCAGTCAGGGGGTTGAAAAACTGTTTTTT.

J is TRBJ1-4 and V is TRBV28; D is perhaps TRBD1 (5 bases). Trimming stripped 8 bases from V and 0 bases from J, with 7 bases between. The CDR3 totals 13 residues. From germline, CDR1 is MDHEN and CDR2 SYDVKM. The CDR3 coding sequence is TGTGCCAGCGCAGGGCCAACTAATGAAAAACTGTTTTTT. Its protein product is CASAGPTNEKLFF.

This rearrangement joins TRBV18 to TRBJ2-7; 13 nucleotides line up with TRBD2. V was pared by 2 bases and J by 3 bases, with 13 bases of the junction left unmatched. CDR1 is KGHSH, CDR2 LQKENI, per germline. The CDR3 spans 19 residues. As DNA, the CDR3 is TGTGCCAGCTCACCAACCGGGACAGGGGGACTAGCGGGGAGCTACGAGCAGTACTTC. It translates to CASSPTGTGGLAGSYEQYF.

The chain links TRBV7-8 to TRBJ1-1, with D tentatively TRBD1 (5 bases). The CDR3 sequence is 14 residues long. Trimming cost V 1 base and J 5 bases, with 11 bases left between them. Germline V lookup: CDR1 SGHVS, CDR2 FQNEAQ. The CDR3 DNA sequence: TGTGCCAGCAGCTTAGAAGGGGATTGGACTGAAGCTTTCTTT. The encoded protein is CASSLEGDWTEAFF.